The 13 T cell receptor beta chains in this list originate from one sample, sequenced in a study of early T cells in non-severe SARS-CoV-2 infection. MiXCR, applied by TCRdb to the 5' RACE reads, yields one record per CDR3 protein. The repertoire consists of approximately 48,000 distinct CDR3 sequences, with about 9.3% occurring once and the leading ten covering 15%. Sequenced: whole blood. The receptors shown here come from an adult who was a healthcare worker with PCR-confirmed SARS-CoV-2 infection or an uninfected control (not recorded which).

In this sample, this clonotype turned up many times. The V and J genes are TRBV2 and TRBJ1-5; D remains ambiguous. CDR3 length equals 14 residues. Germline V gives CDR1 SNHLY, CDR2 FYNNEI. V dropped 6 bases and J dropped 0 bases, with 9 bases sitting between them. CDR3 in DNA: TGTGCCAGCAGGGAGAACTTTAGCAATCAGCCCCAGCATTTT. Protein sequence: CASRENFSNQPQHF.

The V gene is TRBV4-3, the J gene TRBJ2-2; a possible D gene is TRBD2 (6 bases). CDR1 and CDR2 (germline): LGHNA, YSLEER. This CDR3 has 16 amino acids. V gave up 0 bases and J gave up 6 bases, with 14 bases separating them. The CDR3 DNA follows: TGCGCCAGCAGCCAAGATCAGGCTAGCGTCGCCGGGGAGCTGTTTTTT. Residues: CASSQDQASVAGELFF.

In this sample, this clonotype turned up a few times. The CDR3 sequence: CASSLRENANTEAFF. The CDR3 region has the DNA TGTGCCAGCAGTTTAAGGGAGAATGCGAACACTGAAGCTTTCTTT. The chain uses TRBV27 and TRBJ1-1; D uncertain. In germline, CDR1 is MNHEY, CDR2 SMNVEV (reference sequence). This CDR3 has 15 residues. Between the trimmed V and J ends, which lost 2 bases and 1 base, there was a span of 11 bases.

This clonotype was detected many times. This chain joins TRBV24-1 and TRBJ1-1; 8 bases agree with TRBD1. The CDR3 is 14 residues long. The germline V gene has CDR1 KGHDR and CDR2 SFDVKD. The J segment lost 1 base and the V segment lost 7 bases, leaving 4 bases of the junction unmatched. CDR3 residues: CATRKTGANTEAFF. The CDR3 DNA reads as TGTGCCACCAGGAAGACAGGGGCGAACACTGAAGCTTTCTTT.

This clonotype was seen many times. V gene TRBV18 combines with J gene TRBJ2-7; 7 bases fit TRBD1. The J segment lost 7 bases and the V segment lost 7 bases, leaving 10 bases of the junction unmatched. The CDR3 runs to 13 residues. The germline V gene has CDR1 KGHSH and CDR2 LQKENI. The CDR3 DNA sequence: TGTGCCAGCTTACCCGCACAGGGGAGAGAGCAGTACTTC. Its translation is CASLPAQGREQYF.

Many counts were recorded for this clonotype. Written as DNA, the CDR3 is TGTGCCAGCAGCCGTCGGGCAGGCCCAAACACCGGGGAGCTGTTTTTT. Encoded protein: CASSRRAGPNTGELFF. The chain joins TRBV14 to TRBJ2-2; D is undetermined. V lost 4 bases and J 2 bases, leaving 14 bases between the germline ends. Germline CDR1 SGHDN, CDR2 FVKESK. The CDR3 is 16 residues long.

This clonotype occurred many times. J is TRBJ2-1 and V is TRBV12-5; TRBD1 matches 8 bases. The V gene's germline CDR1 is LGHNT and CDR2 FRNRAP. The junction had 9 bases not matched to a gene; V was cut back by 5 bases and J by 3 bases. CDR3 length: 16 amino acids. The CDR3 nucleotides are TGTGCTAGTGGTCTACCCGGGACAGGTTACTACAATGAGCAGTTCTTC. This codes for CASGLPGTGYYNEQFF.

The sample holds many counts of this clonotype. The chain employs TRBV28 and TRBJ1-2; a weak D match, TRBD1 (6 bases). The V gene lost 1 base and the J gene lost 4 bases, with 16 bases spanning the gap. Germline V gene lookup returns CDR1 MDHEN and CDR2 SYDVKM. The CDR3 is made up of 16 amino acids. The CDR3 reads CASSLSGAVYIYGYTF. The CDR3 coding sequence is TGTGCCAGCAGTTTATCGGGGGCTGTTTATATCTATGGCTACACCTTC.

This clonotype has a count of ten or more. This chain joins TRBV28 and TRBJ1-6; TRBD1 agrees at 7 bases. The V gene's germline CDR1 is MDHEN and CDR2 SYDVKM. V gave up 6 bases and J gave up 7 bases; unmatched junction bases: 9. The CDR3 spans 15 residues. The CDR3 sequence: CASSGQALGNSPLHF. In DNA form, the CDR3 reads TGTGCCAGCAGCGGACAGGCCTTAGGGAATTCACCCCTCCACTTT.

Many counts were recorded for this clonotype. V and J are TRBV19 and TRBJ1-2; D not certain. Germline CDR1 reads LNHDA; CDR2 reads SQIVND (reference sequence). This CDR3 has 14 residues. Trimming removed 2 bases from V and 3 bases from J, with 10 bases in between. The CDR3 DNA follows: TGTGCCAGTAGTATATCAGGCTTGGACTATGGCTACACCTTC. Protein product: CASSISGLDYGYTF. Full variable domain (rest looked up from reference TRBV19 and TRBJ1-2): DGGITQSPKYLFRKEGQNVTLSCEQNLNHDAMYWYRQDPGQGLRLIYYSQIVNDFQKGDIAEGYSVSREKKESFPLTVTSAQKNPTAFYLCASSISGLDYGYTFGSGTRLTVV.

The rearrangement uses TRBV12-3 or TRBV12-4 and TRBJ1-1, with D possibly TRBD1 on 6 matching bases. There are 14 residues in the CDR3. Trimming cost V 7 bases and J 0 bases, with 12 bases left between them. The CDR3 protein is CASITGTLNTEAFF. The CDR3 nucleotides are TGTGCCAGCATCACGGGGACATTGAACACTGAAGCTTTCTTT.

The chain couples TRBV28 to TRBJ2-7, with D tentatively TRBD2 (6 bases). V lost 3 bases and J lost 3, with 9 bases in between. Germline values: CDR1 MDHEN, CDR2 SYDVKM. The CDR3 is 13 amino acids. The CDR3 DNA follows: TGTGCCAGCAGTTTGGGGACTGTCTACGAGCAGTACTTC. This translates into CASSLGTVYEQYF.

This clonotype was observed a few times. The chain couples TRBV20-1 to TRBJ2-5, with no clear D. Germline V gene lookup returns CDR1 DFQATT and CDR2 SNEGSKA (reference sequence). V was shortened by 3 bases and J by 0 bases, with 8 bases between the two germline ends. CDR3 length: 13 amino acids. The CDR3 region is CSARRPYQETQYF. The CDR3 DNA reads TGCAGTGCTAGGCGTCCGTACCAAGAGACCCAGTACTTC.